This T cell receptor beta chain derives from a study of blood T cell repertoires in COVID-19. Germline V gene lookup returns CDR1 LGHDT and CDR2 YNNKEL (reference sequence). This CDR3 region has 14 residues. Trimming stripped 3 bases from V and 5 bases from J, with 13 bases between. The data were produced by immunoSEQ multiplex PCR, yet TCRdb's version contains in-frame clones alone and is incomplete. The top ten clones hold 1.6% of a sample with about 140,000 clones, roughly four fifths of them seen once. The clonotype was recovered from a human donor in a cohort sampled during active COVID-19. The V and J genes are TRBV3-1 (or the pseudogene TRBV3-2) and TRBJ1-1; the D gene is possibly TRBD1 (6 bases). The sequenced sample was peripheral blood. The CDR3 loop reads CASSQRGLGTEAFF. In DNA, the CDR3 is TGTGCCAGCAGCCAGAGGGGGTTGGGGACTGAAGCTTTCTTT.